The present T cell receptor (beta chain) was sequenced within a study of blood T cell repertoires in COVID-19 (TCRdb year 2020). Study-wide context: Samples covering the acute and convalescent phases of COVID-19 were provided by collaborators in the United States, Italy and Spain. The material from the prospective study consisted of cDNA or gDNA derived from T cells, B-cell-depleted T cells, or PBMCs. The dataset comprised deeply sampled blood TCRbeta repertoires from subjects exposed to, actively infected with, or recovered from COVID-19. The repertoires were made available in a free public database intended to serve as a resource for research on the immune response to SARS-CoV-2. Samples were obtained from the ongoing ImmuneRACE study (first 160 participants) and from roughly 1,300 subjects provided by 6 global collaborators. Sample metadata almost always included a de-identified subject ID, COVID-19 status, age in years and sex. Where available, HLA class I and class II types were taken from metadata supplied by the sample provider and were not determined by assay-based typing. Results and caveats for the whole study, not just this receptor: How much clinical and demographic metadata was included differed by source and by participant, and the metadata was provided uncurated.

The collaborating institutions used their own protocols to collect whole blood in K2EDTA tubes. For TCRbeta analysis, collaborators shipped samples in one of three forms: frozen whole blood, isolated PBMCs, or DNA extracted from either of those sample types. TCRbeta CDR3 regions were amplified from genomic DNA using the immunoSEQ Assay, a bias-controlled multiplex PCR. Turning to the authors' computational methods: Nucleated cell counts per sample were estimated from amplification of reference gene primers within the assay. To quantify the absolute abundance of each unique TCRbeta CDR3 rearrangement, sequence reads were collapsed and filtered. For each sample, productive Simpson clonality was calculated as the square root of Simpson's diversity index across productive rearrangements. In its TCRdb copy, this immuneACCESS table keeps in-frame sequences only and misses some clones. Where compared with another copy, unresolved V genes explain less than half of these, and the others have no known cause. V and J calls and clone size follow that table, whereas D and trimming were derived from the DNA. For this sample the table gives about 59,000 clones, of which around 79% were detected only once. About 15% of the sample lies in the top ten.

At the junction V is shortened by 0 bases and J by 5 bases, with 10 bases in between. The germline V gene (reference sequence) yields GTSNPN for CDR1 and SVGIG for CDR2. There are 14 amino acids in the CDR3, from cysteine to phenylalanine inclusive. The CDR3 DNA has 42 bases and is translated from base 1. To note about this clone: Its antigen is not yet known. There are no base qualities to consult, and no much larger clone falls within one base.

Sequenced: peripheral blood. This clonotype was obtained from a woman between 65 and 79 years old with acute or convalescent COVID-19. The chain joins TRBV30 to TRBJ1-4, and perhaps TRBD1 as D gene, on 5 matching bases. The sequence in DNA is TGTGCCTGGAGTGTACGGGCAGGGAATGAAAAACTGTTTTTT. This encodes CAWSVRAGNEKLFF.